This passage covers 16 T cell receptor beta chains from one sample sequenced in a study of CD8 T cells in Susac syndrome. Random hexamers were used to reverse transcribe an amount of about 0.5 to 1 ug RNA. TCRdb ran MiXCR on the immunoSEQ multiplex PCR reads and lists one entry per CDR3 protein. The sample holds 80,000 or so distinct CDR3 sequences, roughly 91% seen once. Sequencing was performed on CD4+ T cells from PBMCs. Every receptor here comes from a human donor with Susac syndrome.

V and J are TRBV13 and TRBJ2-1; D gene uncertain. CDR1 and CDR2 from the germline V gene are PRHDT and FYEKMQ (reference sequence). The CDR3 runs to 16 residues. Trimming cost V 1 base and J 4 bases, with 14 bases left between them. This chain's CDR3 is CASSLELATGYNEQFF. CDR3 nucleotide sequence: TGTGCCAGCAGCTTAGAGCTGGCGACTGGGTACAATGAGCAGTTCTTC.

This chain links TRBV30 with TRBJ1-5, with 8 positions matching TRBD1. V shed 0 bases, J shed 2 bases, and the junction held 3 bases outside the gene matches. The CDR3 consists of 15 residues. Germline V gene data show CDR1 as GTSNPN and CDR2 as SVGIG (reference sequence). The CDR3 DNA is TGTGCCTGGAGTGTACAGGGGGAAGGCAATCAGCCCCAGCATTTT. Translating gives CAWSVQGEGNQPQHF.

This clonotype was seen only a few times. This chain links TRBV9 with TRBJ2-7, with 7 nucleotides matching TRBD1. The CDR3 runs 13 residues. Germline V gives CDR1 SGDLS, CDR2 YYNGEE. The V and J ends lost 4 bases and 7 bases, in that order; junction bases with no gene match: 8. The CDR3 is CASSRDSWGEQYF. Here the CDR3 DNA reads TGTGCCAGCAGCCGGGACAGCTGGGGGGAGCAGTACTTC.

The gene calls are TRBV20-1 and TRBJ2-7; D assignment may be TRBD1 or TRBD2 (5 bases each). V was clipped by 3 bases and J by 1 base, with 16 bases between them. Germline CDR1 DFQATT, CDR2 SNEGSKA (reference sequence). This CDR3 contains 15 residues. The CDR3: CSASDKPGPSYEQYF. In DNA, the CDR3 is TGCAGTGCTAGTGATAAGCCGGGACCATCCTACGAGCAGTACTTC.

The chain recombines TRBV6-1 with TRBJ1-5; no clear D. V lost 2 bases and J 0 bases, leaving 11 bases between the germline ends. The CDR3 is made up of 16 amino acids. Germline V gene data show CDR1 as MNHNS and CDR2 as SASEGT. The CDR3 spells CASSENLLISNQPQHF. DNA of the CDR3: TGTGCCAGCAGTGAAAATTTACTGATTAGCAATCAGCCCCAGCATTTT.

The chain carries TRBV20-1 and TRBJ2-3, with D perhaps matching TRBD1 or TRBD2 (5 bases each). The CDR3 consists of 10 residues. CDR1 and CDR2 (germline): DFQATT, SNEGSKA (reference sequence). CDR3 in amino acids: CSLGVDTQYF. The CDR3 nucleotides are TGCAGCTTGGGGGTGGATACGCAGTATTTT.

The gene calls are TRBV20-1 and TRBJ2-7, with 9 bases fitting TRBD2. The CDR3 totals 12 residues. V lost 4 bases and J lost 2; bases outside the gene matches: 0. Germline V lookup: CDR1 DFQATT, CDR2 SNEGSKA (reference sequence). CDR3 sequence (DNA): TGCAGTGCTACTAGCGGGACCTACGAGCAGTACTTC. It translates to CSATSGTYEQYF.

This clonotype was counted only a few times. The J gene is TRBJ2-6, the V gene TRBV5-1; D assignment may be TRBD1 or TRBD2 (6 bases each). V was shortened by 7 bases and J by 0 bases, with 14 bases between the two germline ends. The germline gives CDR1 SGHRS, CDR2 YFSETQ. The CDR3 runs 16 residues. CDR3 loop: CASGGGYPSGANVLTF. The CDR3 nucleotides are TGCGCCAGCGGAGGGGGGTATCCCTCTGGGGCCAACGTCCTGACTTTC.

The rearrangement links TRBV28 to TRBJ1-4; 7 bases agree with TRBD1. Germline trimming cut 7 bases from V and 3 bases from J; bases unmatched to any gene: 8. Germline V gene lookup returns CDR1 MDHEN and CDR2 SYDVKM. The CDR3 extends over 15 amino acids. The CDR3 region has the DNA TGTGCCAGCACCTCTCGACAGGGTGCTAATGAAAAACTGTTTTTT. Translating gives CASTSRQGANEKLFF.

This rearrangement joins TRBV11-2 to TRBJ2-7; the D gene could be TRBD1 or TRBD2 (7 bases each). The V gene lost 5 bases and the J gene lost 2 bases, with 34 bases spanning the gap. The CDR3 consists of 21 residues. CDR1 is SGHAT and CDR2 is FQNNGV in the germline V gene. As DNA, the CDR3 is TGTGCCAGCAGCCGAACCGCAGGGGGACCTTCTAGCGGTCAAGGGACCTACGAGCAGTACTTC. This encodes CASSRTAGGPSSGQGTYEQYF.

The chain links TRBV30 to TRBJ2-1; D gene unclear. This CDR3 region has 13 residues. Germline CDR1 and CDR2: GTSNPN and SVGIG (reference sequence). Between the trimmed V and J ends, which lost 0 bases and 8 bases, there was a span of 11 bases. In DNA form, the CDR3 reads TGTGCCTGGAGTGTAAGGTGGCCGGATGAGCAGTTCTTC. Translating it yields CAWSVRWPDEQFF.

This chain connects TRBV7-2 to TRBJ2-7; D is ambiguous. V was trimmed by 1 base and J by 3 bases, leaving 7 bases between them. Germline CDR1 SGHTA, CDR2 FQGNSA. The CDR3 is made up of 13 amino acids. The CDR3 bases are TGTGCCAGCAGCTTAGAGGTGGGCTACGAGCAGTACTTC. Encoded protein: CASSLEVGYEQYF.

The V and J genes are TRBV29-1 and TRBJ1-2, with D unresolved. The V gene lost 5 bases and the J gene lost 0 bases, with 16 bases spanning the gap. CDR1 SQVTM and CDR2 ANQGSEA come from the germline V gene. This CDR3 region has 15 residues. The CDR3 DNA reads TGCAGCGTTTCGCCCAGATTAGCTCCTAACTATGGCTACACCTTC. Translated: CSVSPRLAPNYGYTF.

This rearrangement joins TRBV5-1 to TRBJ2-3; no reliable D call. Germline V gene lookup returns CDR1 SGHRS and CDR2 YFSETQ. V dropped 0 bases and J dropped 3 bases, with 11 bases sitting between them. This CDR3 region has 15 residues. CDR3 loop: CASSLVTSRTDTQYF. DNA for the CDR3: TGCGCCAGCAGCTTGGTTACCTCTAGGACAGATACGCAGTATTTT.

J is TRBJ2-2 and V is TRBV7-9, with 11 bases that match TRBD2. Germline-derived CDR1 and CDR2 are SEHNR and FQNEAQ (reference sequence). CDR3 length: 19 amino acids. The V gene end was trimmed by 2 bases and the J gene end by 2 bases; junction bases not matched to a gene: 10. The CDR3 region has the DNA TGTGCCAGCAGCTTATCTCAACTAGCGGGAGTAGTTAACACCGGGGAGCTGTTTTTT. It is translated as CASSLSQLAGVVNTGELFF.

This clonotype was detected a few times. This chain links TRBV24-1 with TRBJ2-1; D not resolved. Germline CDR1 reads KGHDR; CDR2 reads SFDVKD. Trimming shortened V by 7 bases and J by 12 bases, and 21 bases separated the two germline ends. This CDR3 has 14 residues. CDR3 loop: CATSQAKGPGGQFF. The CDR3 DNA follows: TGTGCCACCAGCCAGGCAAAAGGACCCGGCGGGCAGTTCTTC.